This T cell receptor beta chain appears in the sequencing data of a study of OX40 agonist ivuxolimab in advanced cancers. For the study at large: Intravenous ivuxolimab was administered to patients every 2 weeks at 0.01 to 10 mg/kg. Head and neck, renal cell, melanoma or hepatocellular carcinoma were the cancers that dose-escalation patients had.

The table came from immunoSEQ multiplex PCR; TCRdb's copy has only in-frame clones and leaves some out. The sample has about 90,000 clones, around 90% seen once. The CDR3 is made up of 14 amino acids. CDR1 and CDR2 from the germline V gene are MNHNS and SASEGT. Losses at the gene ends were 7 bases for V and 0 bases for J; bases not matched to a gene: 5. The timepoints at which blood was sampled were baseline, cycle 4 day 1, and cycle 7 day 1. The V and J genes are TRBV6-1 and TRBJ1-2; 7 bases line up with TRBD1. The source of this sequence is an adult with an advanced solid tumor such as melanoma, head and neck, liver or kidney cancer. This specimen consisted of CD4+ or CD8+ T cells sorted from blood, obtained in a trial of the OX40 agonist ivuxolimab. The CDR3 DNA reads TGTGCCAGCACCAGGGGGATCGCTAACTATGGCTACACCTTC. It yields the protein CASTRGIANYGYTF.